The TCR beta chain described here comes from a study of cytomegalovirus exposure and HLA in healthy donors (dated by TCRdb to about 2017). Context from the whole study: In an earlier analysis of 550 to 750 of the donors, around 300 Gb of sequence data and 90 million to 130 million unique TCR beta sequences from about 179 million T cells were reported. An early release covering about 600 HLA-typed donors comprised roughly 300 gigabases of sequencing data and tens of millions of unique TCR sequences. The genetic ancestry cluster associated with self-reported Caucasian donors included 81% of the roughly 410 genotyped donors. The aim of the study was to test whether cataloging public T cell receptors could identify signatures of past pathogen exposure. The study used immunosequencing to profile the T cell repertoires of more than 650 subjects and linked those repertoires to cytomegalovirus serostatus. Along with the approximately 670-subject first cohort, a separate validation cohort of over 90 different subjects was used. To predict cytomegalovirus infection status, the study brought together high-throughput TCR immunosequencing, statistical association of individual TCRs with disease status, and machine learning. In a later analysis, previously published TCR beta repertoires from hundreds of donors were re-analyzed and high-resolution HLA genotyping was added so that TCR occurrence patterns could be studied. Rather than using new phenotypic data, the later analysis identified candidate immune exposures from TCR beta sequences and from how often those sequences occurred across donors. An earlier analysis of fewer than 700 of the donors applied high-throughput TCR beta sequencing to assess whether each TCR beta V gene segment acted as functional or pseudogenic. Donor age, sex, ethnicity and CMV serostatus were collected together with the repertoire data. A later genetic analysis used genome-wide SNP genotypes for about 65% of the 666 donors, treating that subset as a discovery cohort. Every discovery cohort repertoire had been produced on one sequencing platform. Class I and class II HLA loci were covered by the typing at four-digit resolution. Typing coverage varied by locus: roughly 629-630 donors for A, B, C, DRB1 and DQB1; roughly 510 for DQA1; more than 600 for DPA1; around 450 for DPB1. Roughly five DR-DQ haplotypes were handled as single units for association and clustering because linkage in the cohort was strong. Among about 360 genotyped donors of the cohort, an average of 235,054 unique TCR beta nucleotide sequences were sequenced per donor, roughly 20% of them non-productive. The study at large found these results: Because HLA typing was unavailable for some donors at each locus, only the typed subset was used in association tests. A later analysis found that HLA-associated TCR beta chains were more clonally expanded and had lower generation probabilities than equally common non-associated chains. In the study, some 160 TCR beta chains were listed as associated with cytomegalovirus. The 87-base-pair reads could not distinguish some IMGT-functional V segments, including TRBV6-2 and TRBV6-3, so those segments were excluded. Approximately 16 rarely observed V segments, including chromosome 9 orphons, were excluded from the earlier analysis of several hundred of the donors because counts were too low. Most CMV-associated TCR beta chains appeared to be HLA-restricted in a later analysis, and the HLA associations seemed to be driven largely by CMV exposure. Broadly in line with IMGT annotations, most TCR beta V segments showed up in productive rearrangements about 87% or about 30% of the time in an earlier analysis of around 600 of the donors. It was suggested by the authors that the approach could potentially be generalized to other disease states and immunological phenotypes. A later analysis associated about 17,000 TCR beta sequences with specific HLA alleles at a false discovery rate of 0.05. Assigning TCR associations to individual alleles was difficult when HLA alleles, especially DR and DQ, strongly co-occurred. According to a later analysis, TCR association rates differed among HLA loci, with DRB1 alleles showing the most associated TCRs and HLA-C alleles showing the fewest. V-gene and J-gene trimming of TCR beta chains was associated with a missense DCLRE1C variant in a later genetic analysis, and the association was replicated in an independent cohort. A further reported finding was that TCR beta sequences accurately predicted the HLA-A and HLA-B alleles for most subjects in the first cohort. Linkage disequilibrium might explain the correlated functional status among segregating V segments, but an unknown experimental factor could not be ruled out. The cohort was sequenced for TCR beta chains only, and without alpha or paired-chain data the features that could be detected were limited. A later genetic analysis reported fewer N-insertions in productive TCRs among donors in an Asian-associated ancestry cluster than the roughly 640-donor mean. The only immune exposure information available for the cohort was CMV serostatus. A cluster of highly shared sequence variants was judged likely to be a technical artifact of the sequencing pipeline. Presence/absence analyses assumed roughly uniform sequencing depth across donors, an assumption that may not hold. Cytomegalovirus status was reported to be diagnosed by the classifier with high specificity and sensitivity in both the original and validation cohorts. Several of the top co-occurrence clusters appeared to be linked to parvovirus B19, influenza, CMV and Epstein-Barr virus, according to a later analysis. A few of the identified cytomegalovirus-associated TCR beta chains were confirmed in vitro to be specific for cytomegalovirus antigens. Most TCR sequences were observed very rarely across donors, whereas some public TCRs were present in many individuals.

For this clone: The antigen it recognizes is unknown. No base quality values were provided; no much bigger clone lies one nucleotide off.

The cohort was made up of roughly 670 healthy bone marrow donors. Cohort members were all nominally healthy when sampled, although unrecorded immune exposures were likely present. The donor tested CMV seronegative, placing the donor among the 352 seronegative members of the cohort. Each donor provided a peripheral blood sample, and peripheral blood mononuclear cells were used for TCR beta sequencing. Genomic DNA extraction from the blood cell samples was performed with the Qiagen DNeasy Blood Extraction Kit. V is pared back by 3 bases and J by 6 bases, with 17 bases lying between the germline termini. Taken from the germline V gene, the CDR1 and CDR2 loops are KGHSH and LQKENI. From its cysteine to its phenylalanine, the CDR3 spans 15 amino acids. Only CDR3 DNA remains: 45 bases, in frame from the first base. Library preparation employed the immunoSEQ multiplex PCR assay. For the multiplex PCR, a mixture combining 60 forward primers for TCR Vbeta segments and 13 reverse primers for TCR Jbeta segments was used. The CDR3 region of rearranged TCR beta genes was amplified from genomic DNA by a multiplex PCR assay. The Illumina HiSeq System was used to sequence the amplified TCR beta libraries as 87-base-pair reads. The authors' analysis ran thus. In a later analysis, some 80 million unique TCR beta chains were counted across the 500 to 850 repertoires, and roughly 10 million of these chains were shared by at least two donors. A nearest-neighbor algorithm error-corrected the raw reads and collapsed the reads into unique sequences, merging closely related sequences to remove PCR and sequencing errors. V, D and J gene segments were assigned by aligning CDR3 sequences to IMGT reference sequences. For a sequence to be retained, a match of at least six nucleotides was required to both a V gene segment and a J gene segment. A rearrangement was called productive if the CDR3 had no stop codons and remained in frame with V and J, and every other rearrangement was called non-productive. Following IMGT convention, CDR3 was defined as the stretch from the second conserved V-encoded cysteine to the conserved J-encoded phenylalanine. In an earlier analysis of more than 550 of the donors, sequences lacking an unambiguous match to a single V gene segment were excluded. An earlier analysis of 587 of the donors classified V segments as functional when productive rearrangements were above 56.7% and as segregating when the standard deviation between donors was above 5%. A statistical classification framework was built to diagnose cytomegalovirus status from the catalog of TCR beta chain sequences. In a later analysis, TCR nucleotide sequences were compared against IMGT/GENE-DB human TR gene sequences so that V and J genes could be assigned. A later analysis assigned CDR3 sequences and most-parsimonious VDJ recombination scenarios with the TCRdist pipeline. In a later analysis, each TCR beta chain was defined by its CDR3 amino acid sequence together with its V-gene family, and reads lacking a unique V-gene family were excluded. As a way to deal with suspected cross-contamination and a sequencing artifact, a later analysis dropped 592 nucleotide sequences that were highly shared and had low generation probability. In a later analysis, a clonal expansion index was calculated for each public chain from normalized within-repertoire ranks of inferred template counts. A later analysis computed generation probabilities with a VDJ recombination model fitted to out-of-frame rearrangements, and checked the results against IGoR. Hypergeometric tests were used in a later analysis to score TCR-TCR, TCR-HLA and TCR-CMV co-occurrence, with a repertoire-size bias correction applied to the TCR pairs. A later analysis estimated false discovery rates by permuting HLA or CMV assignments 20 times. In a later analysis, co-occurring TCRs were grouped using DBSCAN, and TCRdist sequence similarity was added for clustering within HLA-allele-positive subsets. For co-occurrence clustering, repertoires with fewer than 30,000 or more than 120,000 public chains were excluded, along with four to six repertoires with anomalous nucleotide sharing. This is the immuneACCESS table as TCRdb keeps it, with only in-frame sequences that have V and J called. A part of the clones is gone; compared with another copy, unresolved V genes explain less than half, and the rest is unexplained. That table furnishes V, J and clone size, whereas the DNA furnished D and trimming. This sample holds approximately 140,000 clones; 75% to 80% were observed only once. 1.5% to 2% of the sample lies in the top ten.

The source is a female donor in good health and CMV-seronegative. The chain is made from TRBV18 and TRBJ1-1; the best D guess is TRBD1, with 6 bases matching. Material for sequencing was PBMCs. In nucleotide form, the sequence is TGTGCCAGCTCACCTAGGGAGGGGGGGGTCGCTGAAGCTTTCTTT. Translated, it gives CASSPREGGVAEAFF.